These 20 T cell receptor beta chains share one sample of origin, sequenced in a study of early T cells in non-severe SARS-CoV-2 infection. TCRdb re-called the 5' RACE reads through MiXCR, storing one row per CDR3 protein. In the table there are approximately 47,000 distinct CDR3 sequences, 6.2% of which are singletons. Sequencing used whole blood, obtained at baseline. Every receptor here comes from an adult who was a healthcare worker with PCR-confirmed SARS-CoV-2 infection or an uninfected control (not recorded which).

The CDR3 nucleotides are TGCAGTGCTAGACGGGAGGGCCTCGGGGAGCTGTTTTTT. Translated, it gives CSARREGLGELFF. The chain uses TRBV20-1 and TRBJ2-2; 8 positions match TRBD2. V gave up 2 bases and J gave up 7 bases; unmatched junction bases: 3. This CDR3 is built from 13 residues. Per the germline V gene, CDR1 is DFQATT and CDR2 is SNEGSKA (reference sequence).

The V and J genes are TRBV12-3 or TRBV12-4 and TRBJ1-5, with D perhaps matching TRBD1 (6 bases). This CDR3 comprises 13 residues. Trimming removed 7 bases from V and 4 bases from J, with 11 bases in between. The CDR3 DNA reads TGTGCCAGCACCCGGACAGCTAATCAGCCCCAGCATTTT. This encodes CASTRTANQPQHF.

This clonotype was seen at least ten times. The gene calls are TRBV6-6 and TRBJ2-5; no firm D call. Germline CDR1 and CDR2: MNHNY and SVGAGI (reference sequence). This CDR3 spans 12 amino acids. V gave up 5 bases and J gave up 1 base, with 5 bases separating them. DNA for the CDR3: TGTGCCAGCAGTCACATCCAAGAGACCCAGTACTTC. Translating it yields CASSHIQETQYF.

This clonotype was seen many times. CDR3 DNA sequence: TGTGCCAGCAGTTCCGGGGAGGGCCTTCAGCCCCAGCATTTT. Its protein product is CASSSGEGLQPQHF. V and J are TRBV6-2 or TRBV6-3 and TRBJ1-5, with no clear D. Germline V gives CDR1 MNHEY, CDR2 SVGEGT. The CDR3 totals 14 residues. Trimming removed 4 bases at V and 6 bases at J, with 13 bases between.

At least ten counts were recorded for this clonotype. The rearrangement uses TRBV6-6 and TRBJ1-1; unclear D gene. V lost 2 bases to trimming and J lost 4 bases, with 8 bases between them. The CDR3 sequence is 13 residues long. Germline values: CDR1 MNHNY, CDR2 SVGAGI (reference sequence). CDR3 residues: CASSYDTGTEAFF. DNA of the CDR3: TGTGCCAGCAGTTACGATACGGGCACTGAAGCTTTCTTT.

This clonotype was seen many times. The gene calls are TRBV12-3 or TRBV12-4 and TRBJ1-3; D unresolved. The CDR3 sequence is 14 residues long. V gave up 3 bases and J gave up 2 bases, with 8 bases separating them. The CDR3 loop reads CASSFREAGNTIYF. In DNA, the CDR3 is TGTGCCAGCAGTTTCCGAGAGGCTGGAAACACCATATATTTT.

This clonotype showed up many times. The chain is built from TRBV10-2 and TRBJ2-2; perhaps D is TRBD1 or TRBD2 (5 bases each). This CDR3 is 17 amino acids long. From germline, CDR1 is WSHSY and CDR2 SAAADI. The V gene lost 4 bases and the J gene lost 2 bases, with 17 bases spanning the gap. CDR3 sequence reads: CASSGQGRSGNTGELFF. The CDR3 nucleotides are TGCGCCAGCAGTGGGCAGGGACGGAGCGGTAACACCGGGGAGCTGTTTTTT.

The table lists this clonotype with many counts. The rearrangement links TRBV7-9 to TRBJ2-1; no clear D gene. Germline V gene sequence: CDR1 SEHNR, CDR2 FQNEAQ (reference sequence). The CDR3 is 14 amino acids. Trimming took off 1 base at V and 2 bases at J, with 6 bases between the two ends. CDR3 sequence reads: CASSLVSPYNEQFF. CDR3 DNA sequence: TGTGCCAGCAGCTTAGTTTCCCCCTACAATGAGCAGTTCTTC.

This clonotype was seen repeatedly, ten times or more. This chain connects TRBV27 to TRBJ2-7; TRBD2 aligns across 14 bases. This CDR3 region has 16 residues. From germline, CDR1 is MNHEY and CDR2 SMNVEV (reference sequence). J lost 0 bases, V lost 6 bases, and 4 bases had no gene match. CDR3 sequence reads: CASSLTSGRVSYEQYF. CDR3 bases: TGTGCCAGCAGCTTGACTAGCGGGAGGGTCTCCTACGAGCAGTACTTC.

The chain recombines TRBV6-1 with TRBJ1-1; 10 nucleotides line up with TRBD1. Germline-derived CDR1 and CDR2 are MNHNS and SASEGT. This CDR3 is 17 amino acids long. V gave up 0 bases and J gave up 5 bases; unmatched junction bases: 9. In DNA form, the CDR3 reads TGTGCCAGCAGTGAAGCATTCGACAGGGGGCGGGGAACTGAAGCTTTCTTT. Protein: CASSEAFDRGRGTEAFF.

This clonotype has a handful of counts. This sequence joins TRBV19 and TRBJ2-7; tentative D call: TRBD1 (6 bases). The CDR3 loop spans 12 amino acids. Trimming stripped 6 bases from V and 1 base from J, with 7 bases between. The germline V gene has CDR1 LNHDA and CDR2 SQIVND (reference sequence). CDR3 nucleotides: TGTGCCAGTAGAGGACAGTCCTACGAGCAGTACTTC. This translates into CASRGQSYEQYF.

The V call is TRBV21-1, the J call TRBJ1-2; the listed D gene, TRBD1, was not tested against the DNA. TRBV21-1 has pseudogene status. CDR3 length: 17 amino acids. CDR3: CASSKARKGGHIYGYTF. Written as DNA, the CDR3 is TGTGCCAGCAGCAAAGCTCGAAAAGGGGGACACATCTATGGCTACACCTTC.

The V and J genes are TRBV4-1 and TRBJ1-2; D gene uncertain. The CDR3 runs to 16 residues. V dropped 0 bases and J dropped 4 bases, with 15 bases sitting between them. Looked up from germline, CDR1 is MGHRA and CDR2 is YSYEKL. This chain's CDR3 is CASSQDRFTAPYGYTF. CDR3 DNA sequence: TGCGCCAGCAGCCAAGATCGTTTCACGGCCCCCTATGGCTACACCTTC.

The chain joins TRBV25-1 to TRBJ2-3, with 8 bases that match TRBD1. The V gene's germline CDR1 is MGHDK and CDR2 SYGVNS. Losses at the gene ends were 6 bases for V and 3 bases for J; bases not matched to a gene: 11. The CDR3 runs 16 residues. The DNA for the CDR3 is TGTGCCAGCAGCCGAAAGGGGAGACAGGGGACAGATACGCAGTATTTT. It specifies CASSRKGRQGTDTQYF.

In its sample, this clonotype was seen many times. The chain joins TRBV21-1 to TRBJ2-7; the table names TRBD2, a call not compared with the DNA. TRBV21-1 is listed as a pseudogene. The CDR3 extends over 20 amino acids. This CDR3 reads CASSKRATGGTGTCDYEQYF. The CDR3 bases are TGTGCCAGCAGCAAAAGGGCGACGGGGGGCACCGGGACTTGCGACTACGAGCAGTACTTC.

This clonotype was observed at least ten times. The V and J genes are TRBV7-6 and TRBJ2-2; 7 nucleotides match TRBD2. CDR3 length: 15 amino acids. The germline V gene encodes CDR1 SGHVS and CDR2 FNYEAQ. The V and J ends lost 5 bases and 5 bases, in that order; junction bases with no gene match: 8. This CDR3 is CASSPGGSGTGELFF. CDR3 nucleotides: TGTGCCAGCAGCCCTGGCGGGAGTGGTACCGGGGAGCTGTTTTTT. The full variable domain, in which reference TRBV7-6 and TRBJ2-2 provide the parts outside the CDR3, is GAGVSQSPRYKVTKRGQDVALRCDPISGHVSLYWYRQALGQGPEFLTYFNYEAQQDKSGLPNDRFSAERPEGSISTLTIQRTEQRDSAMYRCASSPGGSGTGELFFGEGSRLTVL.

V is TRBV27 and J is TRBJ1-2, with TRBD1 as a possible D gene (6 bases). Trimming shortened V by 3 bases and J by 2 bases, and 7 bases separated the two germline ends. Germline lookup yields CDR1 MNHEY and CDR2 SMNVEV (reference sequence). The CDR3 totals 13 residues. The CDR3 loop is CASSLGANYGYTF. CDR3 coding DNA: TGTGCCAGCAGTTTGGGGGCCAACTATGGCTACACCTTC.

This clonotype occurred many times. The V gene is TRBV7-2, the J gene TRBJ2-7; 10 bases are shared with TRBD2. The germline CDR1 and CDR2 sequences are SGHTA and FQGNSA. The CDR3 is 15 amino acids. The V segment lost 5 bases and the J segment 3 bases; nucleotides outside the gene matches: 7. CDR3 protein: CASSQATSGVYEQYF. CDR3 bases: TGTGCCAGCAGCCAAGCAACTAGCGGGGTCTACGAGCAGTACTTC. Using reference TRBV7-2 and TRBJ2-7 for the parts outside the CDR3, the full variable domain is GAGVSQSPSNKVTEKGKDVELRCDPISGHTALYWYRQSLGQGLEFLIYFQGNSAPDKSGLPSDRFSAERTGGSVSTLTIQRTQQEDSAVYLCASSQATSGVYEQYFGPGTRLTVT.

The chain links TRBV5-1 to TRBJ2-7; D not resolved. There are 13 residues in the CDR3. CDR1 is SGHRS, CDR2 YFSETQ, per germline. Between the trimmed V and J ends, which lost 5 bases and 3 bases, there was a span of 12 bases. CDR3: CASRRDGVYEQYF. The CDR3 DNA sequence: TGCGCCAGCAGACGAGACGGCGTCTACGAGCAGTACTTC.

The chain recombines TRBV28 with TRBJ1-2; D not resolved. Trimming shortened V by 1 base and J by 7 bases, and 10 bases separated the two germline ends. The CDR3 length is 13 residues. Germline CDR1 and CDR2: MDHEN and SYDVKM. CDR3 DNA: TGTGCCAGCAGTTTATTTCCCCCCAGTGGCTACACCTTC. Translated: CASSLFPPSGYTF.